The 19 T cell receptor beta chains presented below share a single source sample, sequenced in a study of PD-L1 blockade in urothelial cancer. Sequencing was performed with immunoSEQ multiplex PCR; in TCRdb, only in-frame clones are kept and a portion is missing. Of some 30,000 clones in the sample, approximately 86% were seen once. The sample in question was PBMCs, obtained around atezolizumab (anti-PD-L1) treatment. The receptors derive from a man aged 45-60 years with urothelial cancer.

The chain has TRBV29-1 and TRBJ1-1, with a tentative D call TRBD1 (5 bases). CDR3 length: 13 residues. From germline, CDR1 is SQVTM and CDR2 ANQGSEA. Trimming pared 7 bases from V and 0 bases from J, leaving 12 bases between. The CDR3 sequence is CSGGGRMNTEAFF. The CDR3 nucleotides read TGCAGCGGGGGGGGACGGATGAACACTGAAGCTTTCTTT.

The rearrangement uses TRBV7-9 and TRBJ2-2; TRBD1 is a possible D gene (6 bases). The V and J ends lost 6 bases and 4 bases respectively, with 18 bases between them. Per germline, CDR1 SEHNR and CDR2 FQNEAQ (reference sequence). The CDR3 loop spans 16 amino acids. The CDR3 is CASRWDKDRVTGELFF. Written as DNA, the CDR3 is TGTGCCAGCAGGTGGGACAAGGACAGAGTCACCGGGGAGCTGTTTTTT.

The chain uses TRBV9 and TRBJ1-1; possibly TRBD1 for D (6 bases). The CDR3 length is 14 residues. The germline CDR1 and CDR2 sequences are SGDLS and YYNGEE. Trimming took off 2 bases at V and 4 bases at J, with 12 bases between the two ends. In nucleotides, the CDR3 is TGTGCCAGCAGCGTCTCAGGGGTCCGCACTGAAGCTTTCTTT. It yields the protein CASSVSGVRTEAFF.

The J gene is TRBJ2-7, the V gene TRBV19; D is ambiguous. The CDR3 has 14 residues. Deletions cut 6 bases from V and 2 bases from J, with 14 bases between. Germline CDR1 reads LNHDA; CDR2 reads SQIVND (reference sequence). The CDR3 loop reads CASSKFDGPYEQYF. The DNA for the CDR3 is TGTGCCAGTAGCAAGTTCGATGGGCCCTACGAGCAGTACTTC.

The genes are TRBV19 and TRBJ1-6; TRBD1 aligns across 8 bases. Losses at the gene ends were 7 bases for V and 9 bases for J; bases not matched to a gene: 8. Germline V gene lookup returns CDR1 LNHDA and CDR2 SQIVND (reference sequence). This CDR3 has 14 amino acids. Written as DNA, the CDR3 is TGTGCCAGTACCCGAGGACAGGGAGTTTCACCCCTCCACTTT. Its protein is CASTRGQGVSPLHF.

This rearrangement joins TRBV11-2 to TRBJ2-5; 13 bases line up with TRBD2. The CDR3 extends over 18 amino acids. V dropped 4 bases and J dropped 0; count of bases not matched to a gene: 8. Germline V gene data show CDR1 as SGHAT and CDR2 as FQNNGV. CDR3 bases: TGTGCCAGCAGCTCAGGACTAGCGGGAGCCCAGTACCAAGAGACCCAGTACTTC. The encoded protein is CASSSGLAGAQYQETQYF.

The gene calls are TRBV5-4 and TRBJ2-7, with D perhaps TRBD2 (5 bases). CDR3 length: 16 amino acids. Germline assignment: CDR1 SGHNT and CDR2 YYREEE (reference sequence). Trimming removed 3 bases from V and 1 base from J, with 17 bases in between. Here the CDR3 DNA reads TGTGCCAGCAGCTCCGGCTTACGTGAGGGATCCTACGAGCAGTACTTC. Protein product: CASSSGLREGSYEQYF.

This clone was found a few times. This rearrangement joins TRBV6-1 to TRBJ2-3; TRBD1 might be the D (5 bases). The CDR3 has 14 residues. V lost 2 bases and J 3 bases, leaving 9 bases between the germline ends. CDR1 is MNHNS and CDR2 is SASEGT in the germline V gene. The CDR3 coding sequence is TGTGCCAGCAGTGAATTTAGGGGTACAGATACGCAGTATTTT. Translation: CASSEFRGTDTQYF.

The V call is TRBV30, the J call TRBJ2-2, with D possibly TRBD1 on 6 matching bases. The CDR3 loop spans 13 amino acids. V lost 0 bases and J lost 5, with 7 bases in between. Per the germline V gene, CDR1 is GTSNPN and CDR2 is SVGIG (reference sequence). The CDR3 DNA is TGTGCCTGGAGTGTACAGGGTACCGGGGAGCTGTTTTTT. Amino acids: CAWSVQGTGELFF.

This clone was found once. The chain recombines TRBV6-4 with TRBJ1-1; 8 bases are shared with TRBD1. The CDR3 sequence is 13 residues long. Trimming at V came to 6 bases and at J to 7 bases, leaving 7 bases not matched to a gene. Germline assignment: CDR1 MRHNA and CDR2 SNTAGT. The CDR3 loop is CASSVAGGGEAFF. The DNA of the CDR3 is TGTGCCAGCAGCGTGGCAGGGGGCGGTGAAGCTTTCTTT.

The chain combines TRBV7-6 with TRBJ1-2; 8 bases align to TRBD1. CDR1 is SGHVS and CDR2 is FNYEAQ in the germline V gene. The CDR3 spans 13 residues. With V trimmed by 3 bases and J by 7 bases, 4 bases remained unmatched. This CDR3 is CASSLRQGAGYTF. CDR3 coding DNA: TGTGCCAGCAGCTTGAGGCAGGGGGCTGGCTACACCTTC. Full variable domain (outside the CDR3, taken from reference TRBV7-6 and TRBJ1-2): GAGVSQSPRYKVTKRGQDVALRCDPISGHVSLYWYRQALGQGPEFLTYFNYEAQQDKSGLPNDRFSAERPEGSISTLTIQRTEQRDSAMYRCASSLRQGAGYTFGSGTRLTVV.

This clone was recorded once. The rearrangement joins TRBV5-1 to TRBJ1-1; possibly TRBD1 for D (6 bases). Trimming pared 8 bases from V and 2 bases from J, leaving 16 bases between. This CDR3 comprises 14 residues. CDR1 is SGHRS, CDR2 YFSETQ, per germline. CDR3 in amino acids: CASKGQSANTEAFF. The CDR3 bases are TGCGCCAGTAAAGGACAGTCAGCCAACACTGAAGCTTTCTTT. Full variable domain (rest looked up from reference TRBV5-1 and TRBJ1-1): KAGVTQTPRYLIKTRGQQVTLSCSPISGHRSVSWYQQTPGQGLQFLFEYFSETQRNKGNFPGRFSGRQFSNSRSEMNVSTLELGDSALYLCASKGQSANTEAFFGQGTRLTVV.

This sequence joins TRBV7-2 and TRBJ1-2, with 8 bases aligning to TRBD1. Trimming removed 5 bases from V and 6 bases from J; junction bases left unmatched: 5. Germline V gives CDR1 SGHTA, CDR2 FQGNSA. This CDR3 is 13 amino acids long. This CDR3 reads CASSPDRVDGYTF. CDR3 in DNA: TGTGCCAGCAGCCCGGACAGGGTCGATGGCTACACCTTC.

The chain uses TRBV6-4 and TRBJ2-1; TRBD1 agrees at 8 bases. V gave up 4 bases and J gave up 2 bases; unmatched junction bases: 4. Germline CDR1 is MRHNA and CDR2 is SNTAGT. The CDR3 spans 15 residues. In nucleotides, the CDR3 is TGTGCCAGCAGTGCCCGGACAGGGCCCTACAATGAGCAGTTCTTC. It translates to CASSARTGPYNEQFF.

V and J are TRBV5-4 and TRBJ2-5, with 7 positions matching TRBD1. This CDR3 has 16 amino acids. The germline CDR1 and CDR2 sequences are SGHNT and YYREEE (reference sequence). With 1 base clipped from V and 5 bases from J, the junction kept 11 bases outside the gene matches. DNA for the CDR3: TGTGCCAGCAGCTTGAGCCTCGACAGGGTCCGGGAGACCCAGTACTTC. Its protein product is CASSLSLDRVRETQYF.

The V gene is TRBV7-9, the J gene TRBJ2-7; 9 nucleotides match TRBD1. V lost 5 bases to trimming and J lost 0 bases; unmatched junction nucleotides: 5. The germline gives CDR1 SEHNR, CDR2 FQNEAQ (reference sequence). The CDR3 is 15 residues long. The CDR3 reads CASSLGTGSSYEQYF. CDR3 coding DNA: TGTGCCAGCAGCCTAGGGACAGGGAGCTCCTACGAGCAGTACTTC.

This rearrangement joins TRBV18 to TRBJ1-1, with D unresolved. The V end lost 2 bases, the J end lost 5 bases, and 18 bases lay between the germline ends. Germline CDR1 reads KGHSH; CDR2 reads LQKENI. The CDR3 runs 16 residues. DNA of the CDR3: TGTGCCAGCTCACCAAAGGTGTGGGCCGGAGGGACTGAAGCTTTCTTT. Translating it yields CASSPKVWAGGTEAFF.

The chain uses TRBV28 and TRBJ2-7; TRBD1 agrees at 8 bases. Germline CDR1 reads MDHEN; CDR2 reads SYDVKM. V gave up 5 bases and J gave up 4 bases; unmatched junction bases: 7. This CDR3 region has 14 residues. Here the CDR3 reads CASSPQGAMYEQYF. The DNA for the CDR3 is TGTGCCAGCAGTCCTCAGGGGGCAATGTACGAGCAGTACTTC.

The DNA of the CDR3 is TGTGCCAGCACCCTAGCGGGCGACTTCTACGAGCAGTACTTC. It is translated as CASTLAGDFYEQYF. The chain uses TRBV27 and TRBJ2-7, with 8 bases aligning to TRBD2. Losses at the gene ends were 7 bases for V and 3 bases for J; bases not matched to a gene: 8. The CDR3 length is 14 residues. From germline, CDR1 is MNHEY and CDR2 SMNVEV (reference sequence).